These 24 T cell receptor beta chains came from one sample sequenced in a study of chemoradiotherapy in HPV16-positive cancers. Here immunoSEQ multiplex PCR was the method, and the copy in TCRdb shows in-frame clones only, minus some. The table includes 20,000 or so clones, 80% to 90% detected once. This material consisted of blood, taken from a patient who underwent chemoradiotherapy. These receptors were obtained from a human donor with HPV-associated anogenital cancer.

Of note for this clone: Additional DNA sequences in this sample encode the identical CDR3. The rearrangement links TRBV5-4 to TRBJ1-4; tentative D call: TRBD1 (6 bases). Germline V gene data show CDR1 as SGHNT and CDR2 as YYREEE (reference sequence). The CDR3 length is 14 residues. V dropped 1 base and J dropped 6 bases, with 10 bases sitting between them. The CDR3 region has the DNA TGTGCCAGCAGCTTGAGGGGGAGGGATGAAAAACTGTTTTTT. As protein: CASSLRGRDEKLFF.

The chain carries TRBV28 and TRBJ2-7, with 7 positions matching TRBD2. With V trimmed by 3 bases and J by 0 bases, 2 bases remained unmatched. Germline-derived CDR1 and CDR2 are MDHEN and SYDVKM. The CDR3 consists of 14 residues. The CDR3 loop is CASSFGGNSYEQYF. For the CDR3, the DNA is TGTGCCAGCAGTTTCGGGGGGAACTCCTACGAGCAGTACTTC.

V gene TRBV10-2 combines with J gene TRBJ1-2; D is perhaps TRBD1 (6 bases). This CDR3 spans 15 amino acids. V was pared by 0 bases and J by 5 bases, with 13 bases between. The germline V gene has CDR1 WSHSY and CDR2 SAAADI. The CDR3 loop is CASSESGGQRYGYTF. The CDR3 DNA is TGCGCCAGCAGTGAGTCTGGGGGACAAAGATATGGCTACACCTTC.

The CDR3: CASSLKEGTYNEQFF. The CDR3 bases are TGTGCCAGCAGTTTAAAAGAGGGAACCTACAATGAGCAGTTCTTC. The chain has TRBV27 and TRBJ2-1; perhaps TRBD2 as D (5 bases). The germline V gene has CDR1 MNHEY and CDR2 SMNVEV (reference sequence). V lost 2 bases and J 2 bases, leaving 10 bases between the germline ends. The CDR3 runs 15 residues.

The chain couples TRBV7-8 to TRBJ2-5; no firm D call. The V and J ends lost 1 base and 4 bases respectively, with 4 bases between them. The CDR3 spans 12 residues. Per germline, CDR1 SGHVS and CDR2 FQNEAQ. DNA for the CDR3: TGTGCCAGCAGCTTAGTCGCAGAGACCCAGTACTTC. It yields the protein CASSLVAETQYF.

The CDR3 bases are TGTGCCAGCAGCGTAGCTGGGGGCGGAGGTTACACCGGGGAGCTGTTTTTT. Translation: CASSVAGGGGYTGELFF. V usage is TRBV9 and J usage is TRBJ2-2, with D perhaps matching TRBD1 (6 bases). In germline, CDR1 is SGDLS, CDR2 YYNGEE. The length of the CDR3 is 17 residues. V was shortened by 0 bases and J by 3 bases, with 15 bases between the two germline ends.

The chain is built from TRBV10-2 and TRBJ2-7; TRBD2 aligns across 11 bases. Germline CDR1 reads WSHSY; CDR2 reads SAAADI. This CDR3 is built from 18 residues. Trimming at V came to 4 bases and at J to 2 bases, leaving 13 bases not matched to a gene. The CDR3 DNA follows: TGCGCCAGCAGTGCCCATCTCCCGACTAGCGGGGCGACCTACGAGCAGTACTTC. Protein sequence: CASSAHLPTSGATYEQYF.

The rearrangement joins TRBV6-5 to TRBJ1-5, with D unresolved. Trimming took 3 bases from V and 7 from J, leaving 10 bases between them. The CDR3 extends over 13 amino acids. Germline values: CDR1 MNHEY, CDR2 SVGAGI. The chain's CDR3 is CASSYWDGQPQHF. CDR3 nucleotide sequence: TGTGCCAGCAGTTATTGGGATGGGCAGCCCCAGCATTTT.

The chain uses TRBV6-5 and TRBJ2-5, with TRBD1 matching over 7 bases. The CDR3 totals 13 residues. The V gene end was trimmed by 5 bases and the J gene end by 5 bases; junction bases not matched to a gene: 5. Looked up from germline, CDR1 is MNHEY and CDR2 is SVGAGI. The chain's CDR3 is CASSTGTAETQYF. As DNA, the CDR3 is TGTGCCAGCAGTACCGGGACAGCGGAGACCCAGTACTTC.

The V gene is TRBV6-5, the J gene TRBJ1-2; D ambiguous. In germline, CDR1 is MNHEY, CDR2 SVGAGI. The ends were cut back, 0 bases at V and 7 bases at J, with 15 bases in the middle. The CDR3 extends over 15 amino acids. The CDR3 DNA is TGTGCCAGCAGTTACTCGGACTCCCCTGGTCGTGGCTACACCTTC. Translated, it gives CASSYSDSPGRGYTF.

This clone was detected once. CDR3 loop: CASSSGTSGQKGDTGELFF. The CDR3 region has the DNA TGTGCCAGCAGCTCCGGGACTAGCGGCCAAAAAGGGGACACCGGGGAGCTGTTTTTT. The genes are TRBV13 and TRBJ2-2; 11 bases agree with TRBD2. J was trimmed by 3 bases and V by 4 bases; bases with no gene match: 13. The CDR3 is 19 amino acids. The germline CDR1 and CDR2 sequences are PRHDT and FYEKMQ (reference sequence).

The chain is built from TRBV2 and TRBJ1-5; D ambiguous. V lost 3 bases, J lost 11 bases, and 20 bases lay in between. This CDR3 comprises 15 residues. Looked up from germline, CDR1 is SNHLY and CDR2 is FYNNEI. The CDR3 nucleotides are TGTGCCAGCAGTGATTTAAGTGGGCAGAAGAGGTCCCAGCATTTT. It is translated as CASSDLSGQKRSQHF.

CDR3 nucleotide sequence: TGCAGCGTGCCCCGAGGGACAGAGAACACTGAAGCTTTCTTT. As protein: CSVPRGTENTEAFF. The chain is built from TRBV29-1 and TRBJ1-1; 7 nucleotides line up with TRBD1. V lost 6 bases, J lost 1 base, and 8 bases stayed unmatched. The CDR3 spans 14 residues. CDR1 and CDR2 (germline): SQVTM, ANQGSEA.

As for this clone: At one of its ends the junction is not consistent with the germline gene, which may arise from a read error. V usage is TRBV7-7 and J usage is TRBJ2-7, with a weak D call TRBD2 (6 bases). The CDR3 totals 18 residues. CDR1 SSHAT and CDR2 FNYEAQ come from the germline V gene (reference sequence). The CDR3 coding sequence is TGTGCTAGCAGCCGGACCGAAGCCTATAGCGGCCAGACCTACGAGCAGTACTTC. This translates into CASSRTEAYSGQTYEQYF.

The chain links TRBV29-1 to TRBJ1-1, with a tentative D call TRBD1 (5 bases). V was cut by 3 bases and J by 5 bases, with 13 bases left in between. Germline V gene lookup returns CDR1 SQVTM and CDR2 ANQGSEA. The CDR3 totals 13 residues. Here the CDR3 DNA reads TGCAGCGTTGACGGCAGGGAGTGGACTGAAGCTTTCTTT. This sequence encodes CSVDGREWTEAFF.

The sample holds one count of this clone. This chain links TRBV7-9 with TRBJ1-2; TRBD1 is a possible D gene (5 bases). Germline CDR1 is SEHNR and CDR2 is FQNEAQ (reference sequence). Trimming removed 2 bases at V and 3 bases at J, with 10 bases between. This CDR3 region has 14 residues. CDR3 protein: CASSLSDRYYGYTF. As DNA, the CDR3 is TGTGCCAGCAGCTTATCAGACAGATACTATGGCTACACCTTC.

The chain is built from TRBV7-2 and TRBJ1-6; the match to TRBD1 covers 8 bases. Looked up from germline, CDR1 is SGHTA and CDR2 is FQGNSA. The CDR3 loop spans 14 amino acids. After removal of 5 bases from V and 8 bases from J, the junction contained 5 bases not matched to a gene. DNA for the CDR3: TGTGCCAGCAGCCGGCAGGGGGCGGATTCACCCCTCCACTTT. Amino acids: CASSRQGADSPLHF.

The CDR3 sequence is CASRAPATHLGEQFF. In DNA, the CDR3 is TGTGCCAGCAGGGCCCCCGCCACACATTTGGGTGAGCAGTTCTTC. The chain has TRBV27 and TRBJ2-1; D is unclear. The CDR3 is 15 amino acids. Trimming shortened V by 6 bases and J by 9 bases, and 21 bases separated the two germline ends. CDR1 is MNHEY and CDR2 is SMNVEV in the germline V gene (reference sequence).

The gene calls are TRBV9 and TRBJ1-5; D perhaps matches TRBD1 (5 bases). The V gene lost 6 bases and the J gene lost 2 bases, with 15 bases spanning the gap. Germline CDR1 and CDR2: SGDLS and YYNGEE. The CDR3 loop spans 15 amino acids. The CDR3 DNA sequence: TGTGCCAGCATCAGAGGCAGGGAGGGCAATCAGCCCCAGCATTTT. It encodes CASIRGREGNQPQHF.

V gene TRBV18 combines with J gene TRBJ1-5, with D hard to call. Between the trimmed V and J ends, which lost 5 bases and 0 bases, there was a span of 17 bases. The CDR3 consists of 17 residues. Germline V gene sequence: CDR1 KGHSH, CDR2 LQKENI. CDR3: CASSLSSGSGSNQPQHF. For the CDR3, the DNA is TGTGCCAGCTCATTAAGTTCTGGTAGTGGTAGCAATCAGCCCCAGCATTTT.

The chain combines TRBV9 with TRBJ1-5; unclear D gene. The CDR3 spans 16 residues. Trimming pared 0 bases from V and 2 bases from J, leaving 12 bases between. The V gene's germline CDR1 is SGDLS and CDR2 YYNGEE. CDR3 in amino acids: CASSVDEGSGNQPQHF. DNA of the CDR3: TGTGCCAGCAGCGTAGACGAGGGTTCGGGCAATCAGCCCCAGCATTTT.

The chain combines TRBV5-5 with TRBJ2-4; TRBD2 matches at 12 bases. The V gene end was trimmed by 3 bases and the J gene end by 9 bases; junction bases not matched to a gene: 10. Germline V gene data show CDR1 as SGHKS and CDR2 as YYEKEE (reference sequence). The CDR3 totals 16 residues. This chain's CDR3 is CASSSSSGGALAIQYF. The CDR3 DNA reads TGTGCCAGCAGCTCTTCTAGCGGGGGGGCCTTGGCCATTCAGTACTTC. Full variable domain (remainder filled in from reference TRBV5-5 and TRBJ2-4): DAGVTQSPTHLIKTRGQQVTLRCSPISGHKSVSWYQQVLGQGPQFIFQYYEKEERGRGNFPDRFSARQFPNYSSELNVNALLLGDSALYLCASSSSSGGALAIQYFGAGTRLSVL.

V usage is TRBV5-4 and J usage is TRBJ2-5; D is perhaps TRBD1 (5 bases). CDR1 SGHNT and CDR2 YYREEE come from the germline V gene (reference sequence). The V end was cut by 2 bases, the J end by 2 bases, with 7 bases between. This CDR3 spans 13 amino acids. This CDR3 reads CASSLKGQETQYF. CDR3 in DNA: TGTGCCAGCAGCTTAAAGGGGCAAGAGACCCAGTACTTC.

This sequence joins TRBV5-1 and TRBJ1-6; possibly TRBD1 for D (6 bases). The V gene's germline CDR1 is SGHRS and CDR2 YFSETQ. The V and J ends lost 4 bases and 8 bases respectively, with 25 bases between them. The CDR3 extends over 18 amino acids. This CDR3 reads CASSREGGAYGSDSPLHF. The CDR3 bases are TGCGCCAGCAGCCGGGAGGGGGGCGCCTATGGTTCTGATTCACCCCTCCACTTT.